Each of the 14 T cell receptor beta chains below was sequenced from the same sample in a study of blood T cell repertoires in COVID-19. Produced via immunoSEQ multiplex PCR; TCRdb's table is partial and in-frame only. The top ten hold around 6% of the sample, which has almost 200,000 clones, roughly 83% seen once. The sample taken for sequencing was peripheral blood. The receptors here all came from a woman between 35 and 50 years old with COVID-19, enrolled during active disease.

The V call is TRBV5-4, the J call TRBJ1-2; 7 nucleotides line up with TRBD1. This CDR3 is built from 16 residues. V trimming: 0 bases; J trimming: 2 bases; junction bases outside the gene matches: 7. Germline-derived CDR1 and CDR2 are SGHNT and YYREEE (reference sequence). The CDR3 loop is CASSLGETGVNYGYTF. CDR3 nucleotide sequence: TGTGCCAGCAGCTTGGGGGAAACAGGGGTCAACTATGGCTACACCTTC.

The genes are TRBV2 and TRBJ1-2; 9 nucleotides align to TRBD1. Per the germline V gene, CDR1 is SNHLY and CDR2 is FYNNEI. The CDR3 consists of 14 residues. The trim removed 6 bases at V and 4 bases at J, leaving 6 bases unmatched. The CDR3 spells CASRRTGESYGYTF. DNA of the CDR3: TGTGCCAGCAGGAGGACAGGGGAAAGCTATGGCTACACCTTC.

The chain uses TRBV7-6 and TRBJ1-3; D remains unclear. Germline V CDR1 and CDR2: SGHVS, FNYEAQ. V shed 3 bases and J shed 0 bases, with 9 bases lying between them. This CDR3 is built from 15 residues. The CDR3 spells CASSFGAGSGNTIYF. CDR3 sequence (DNA): TGTGCCAGCAGCTTTGGTGCAGGCTCTGGAAACACCATATATTTT.

Here the CDR3 reads CASSLGLAIDTQYF. The CDR3 nucleotides read TGTGCCAGCTCACTAGGACTAGCAATAGATACGCAGTATTTT. The chain joins TRBV18 to TRBJ2-3; 8 bases are shared with TRBD2. The length of the CDR3 is 14 residues. The J segment lost 5 bases and the V segment lost 4 bases, leaving 5 bases of the junction unmatched. Germline V CDR1 and CDR2: KGHSH, LQKENI.

The table lists this clone with a count of one. The chain links TRBV29-1 to TRBJ1-1, with TRBD1 as a possible D gene (6 bases). The CDR3 is 13 residues long. V lost 5 bases, J lost 1 base, and 11 bases lay in between. Germline V gives CDR1 SQVTM, CDR2 ANQGSEA. CDR3 DNA sequence: TGCAGCGTTACGACAGGTGGGAACACTGAAGCTTTCTTT. As protein: CSVTTGGNTEAFF.

The chain is built from TRBV10-1 and TRBJ2-7; possibly TRBD1 for D (5 bases). CDR1 and CDR2 from the germline V gene are WNHNN and SYGVQD (reference sequence). The CDR3 runs 12 residues. The V end lost 3 bases, the J end lost 6 bases, and 9 bases lay between the germline ends. CDR3 nucleotides: TGCGCCAGCAGTGATAGGGGTTCCGAGCAGTACTTC. It specifies CASSDRGSEQYF.

This chain connects TRBV5-6 to TRBJ2-1; D unresolved. This CDR3 contains 12 residues. Germline loops: CDR1 SGHDT, CDR2 YYEEEE. Trimming removed 4 bases from V and 15 bases from J, with 17 bases in between. The CDR3 protein is CASSPTRESWFF. The CDR3 DNA sequence: TGTGCCAGCAGCCCAACTCGAGAGAGTTGGTTCTTC. Full variable domain (remainder filled in from reference TRBV5-6 and TRBJ2-1): DAGVTQSPTHLIKTRGQQVTLRCSPKSGHDTVSWYQQALGQGPQFIFQYYEEEERQRGNFPDRFSGHQFPNYSSELNVNALLLGDSALYLCASSPTRESWFFGPGTRLTVL.

The chain combines TRBV11-3 with TRBJ1-6, with D perhaps matching TRBD1 (6 bases). Germline V gene lookup returns CDR1 SGHNT and CDR2 YENEEA. Trimming stripped 3 bases from V and 7 bases from J, with 7 bases between. The CDR3 is made up of 13 amino acids. The CDR3 DNA reads as TGTGCCAGCAGCTTTGACAGGAATTCACCCCTCCACTTT. Its protein product is CASSFDRNSPLHF.

The chain employs TRBV12-5 and TRBJ1-1; D is perhaps TRBD1 (5 bases). The CDR3 consists of 13 residues. V was shortened by 3 bases and J by 1 base, with 6 bases between the two germline ends. Germline V gene lookup returns CDR1 LGHNT and CDR2 FRNRAP. The CDR3 bases are TGTGCTAGTGGTTTCGGGGGGAACACTGAAGCTTTCTTT. It yields the protein CASGFGGNTEAFF.

As DNA, the CDR3 is TGTGCCAGCAGCCTCGGGACTACCCGCACAGATACGCAGTATTTT. This sequence encodes CASSLGTTRTDTQYF. The chain uses TRBV7-9 and TRBJ2-3; 7 nucleotides match TRBD2. This CDR3 is built from 15 residues. Germline CDR1 and CDR2: SEHNR and FQNEAQ (reference sequence). Trimming cost V 5 bases and J 1 base; bases outside gene matches: 6. Drawing the rest from reference TRBV7-9 and TRBJ2-3, the complete variable domain is DTGVSQNPRHKITKRGQNVTFRCDPISEHNRLYWYRQTLGQGPEFLTYFQNEAQLEKSRLLSDRFSAERPKGSFSTLEIQRTEQGDSAMYLCASSLGTTRTDTQYFGPGTRLTVL.

The sample holds a few counts of this clone. The J gene is TRBJ2-7, the V gene TRBV6-6; 10 bases match TRBD2. From germline, CDR1 is MNHNY and CDR2 SVGAGI (reference sequence). The V gene end was trimmed by 7 bases and the J gene end by 5 bases; junction bases not matched to a gene: 5. CDR3 length equals 13 residues. The CDR3 region has the DNA TGTGCCAGCACGGGAGCGGGAGGGAACGAGCAGTACTTC. It translates to CASTGAGGNEQYF.

The gene calls are TRBV6-2 or TRBV6-3 and TRBJ1-5; the D gene is possibly TRBD1 (6 bases). V was cut by 5 bases and J by 7 bases, with 9 bases left in between. The CDR3 length is 12 residues. Per the germline V gene, CDR1 is MNHEY and CDR2 is SVGEGT. The CDR3 loop is CASSPGVQPQHF. For the CDR3, the DNA is TGTGCCAGCAGTCCAGGGGTACAGCCCCAGCATTTT.

V usage is TRBV5-4 and J usage is TRBJ2-2, with D unclear. CDR3 length equals 12 residues. The germline V and J ends were trimmed by 4 bases and 6 bases, with 7 bases remaining between them. The germline V gene has CDR1 SGHNT and CDR2 YYREEE (reference sequence). The CDR3 sequence is CASSLPAGELFF. In nucleotides, the CDR3 is TGTGCCAGCAGCCTCCCGGCCGGGGAGCTGTTTTTT.

This clone occurred once. This chain joins TRBV7-8 and TRBJ2-1, with 9 positions matching TRBD2. V was pared by 3 bases and J by 8 bases, with 14 bases of the junction left unmatched. Germline assignment: CDR1 SGHVS and CDR2 FQNEAQ. This CDR3 is built from 17 residues. This chain's CDR3 is CASSFASNSGGIYEQFF. The CDR3 bases are TGTGCCAGCAGCTTCGCATCGAATAGCGGGGGTATCTATGAGCAGTTCTTC.